This TCR beta chain is from a study of blood T cell repertoires in COVID-19. Profiled with immunoSEQ multiplex PCR; TCRdb holds only in-frame clones, not every one. The table shows 100,000 or so clones, with approximately 84% occurring only once. This clonotype was obtained from a human donor in a cohort sampled during active COVID-19. Material for sequencing was peripheral blood.

This CDR3 is CASSAPGQSNQPQHF. CDR3 DNA sequence: TGTGCCAGCAGTGCGCCGGGACAGAGCAATCAGCCCCAGCATTTT. The chain couples TRBV25-1 to TRBJ1-5; 7 nucleotides match TRBD1. Germline V lookup: CDR1 MGHDK, CDR2 SYGVNS. J gave up 1 base and V 4 bases, and 4 bases lay outside the gene matches. This CDR3 comprises 15 residues.